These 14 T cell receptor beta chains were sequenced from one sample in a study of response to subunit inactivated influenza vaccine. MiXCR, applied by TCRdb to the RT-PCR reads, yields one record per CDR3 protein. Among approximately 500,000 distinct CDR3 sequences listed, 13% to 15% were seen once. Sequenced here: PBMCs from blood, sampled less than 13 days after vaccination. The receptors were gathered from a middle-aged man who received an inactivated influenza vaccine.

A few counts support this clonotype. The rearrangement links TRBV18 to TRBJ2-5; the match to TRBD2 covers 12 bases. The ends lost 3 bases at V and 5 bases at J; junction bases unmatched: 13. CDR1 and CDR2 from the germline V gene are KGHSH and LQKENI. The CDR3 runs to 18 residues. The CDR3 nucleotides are TGTGCCAGCTCACCTTCGCTAGCGGGAGGGCCGGCTGGTGAGACCCAGTACTTC. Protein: CASSPSLAGGPAGETQYF.

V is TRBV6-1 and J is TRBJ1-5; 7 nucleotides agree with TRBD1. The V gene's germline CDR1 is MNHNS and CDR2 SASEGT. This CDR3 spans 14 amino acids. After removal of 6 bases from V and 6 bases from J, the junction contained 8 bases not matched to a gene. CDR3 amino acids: CASSPDRDSQPQHF. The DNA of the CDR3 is TGTGCCAGCAGCCCCGACAGGGATAGTCAGCCCCAGCATTTT.

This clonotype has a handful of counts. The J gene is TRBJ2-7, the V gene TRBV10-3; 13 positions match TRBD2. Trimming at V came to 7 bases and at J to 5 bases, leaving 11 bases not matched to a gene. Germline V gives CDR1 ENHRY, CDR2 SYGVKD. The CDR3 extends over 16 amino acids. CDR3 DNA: TGTGCCATCACCAATCCGGGACTAGCGGGAAGCGACGAGCAGTACTTC. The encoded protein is CAITNPGLAGSDEQYF.

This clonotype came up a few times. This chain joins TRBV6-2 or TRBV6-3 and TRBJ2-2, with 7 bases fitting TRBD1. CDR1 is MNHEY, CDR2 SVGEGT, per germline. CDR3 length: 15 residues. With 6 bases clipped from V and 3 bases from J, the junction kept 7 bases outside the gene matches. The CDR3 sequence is CASRRQGDHTGELFF. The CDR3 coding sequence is TGTGCCAGCAGGAGACAGGGTGATCACACCGGGGAGCTGTTTTTT.

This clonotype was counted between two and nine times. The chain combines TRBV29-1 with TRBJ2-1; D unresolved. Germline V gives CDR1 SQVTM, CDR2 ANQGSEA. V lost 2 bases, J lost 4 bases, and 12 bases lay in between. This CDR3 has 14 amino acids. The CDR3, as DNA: TGCAGCGTTGAAAATCCCAAAGGGTACAATGAGCAGTTCTTC. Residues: CSVENPKGYNEQFF.

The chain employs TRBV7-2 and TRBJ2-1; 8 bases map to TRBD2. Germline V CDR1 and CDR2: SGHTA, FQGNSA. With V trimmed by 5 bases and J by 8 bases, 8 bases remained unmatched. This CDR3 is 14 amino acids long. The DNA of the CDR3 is TGTGCCAGCAGCCGACGTAGCGGGAAGGATGAGCAGTTCTTC. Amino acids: CASSRRSGKDEQFF.

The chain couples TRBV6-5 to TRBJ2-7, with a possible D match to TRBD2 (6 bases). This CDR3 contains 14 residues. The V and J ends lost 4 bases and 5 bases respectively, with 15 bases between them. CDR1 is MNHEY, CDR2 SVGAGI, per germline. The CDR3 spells CASSSPGGGNEQYF. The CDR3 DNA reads TGTGCCAGCAGTTCCCCAGGAGGAGGGAACGAGCAGTACTTC.

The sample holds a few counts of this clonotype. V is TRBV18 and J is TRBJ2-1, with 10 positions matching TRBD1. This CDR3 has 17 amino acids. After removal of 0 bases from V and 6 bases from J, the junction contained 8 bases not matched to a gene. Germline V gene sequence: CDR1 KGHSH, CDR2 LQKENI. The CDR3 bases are TGTGCCAGCTCACCACCGGGACAGGGGTTTTTGAGCAATGAGCAGTTCTTC. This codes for CASSPPGQGFLSNEQFF.

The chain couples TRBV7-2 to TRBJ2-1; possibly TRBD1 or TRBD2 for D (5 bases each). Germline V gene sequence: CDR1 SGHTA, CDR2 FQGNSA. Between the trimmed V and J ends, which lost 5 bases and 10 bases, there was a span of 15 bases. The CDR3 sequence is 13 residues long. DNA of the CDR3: TGTGCCAGCAGCAACCCGGGGCTTGGGGAGCAGTTCTTC. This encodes CASSNPGLGEQFF.

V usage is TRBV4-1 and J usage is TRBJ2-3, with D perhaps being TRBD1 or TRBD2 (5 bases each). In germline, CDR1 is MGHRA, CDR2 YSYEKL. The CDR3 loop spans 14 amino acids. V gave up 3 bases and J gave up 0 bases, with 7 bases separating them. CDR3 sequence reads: CASSQGVSTDTQYF. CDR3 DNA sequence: TGCGCCAGCAGCCAGGGGGTCAGCACAGATACGCAGTATTTT.

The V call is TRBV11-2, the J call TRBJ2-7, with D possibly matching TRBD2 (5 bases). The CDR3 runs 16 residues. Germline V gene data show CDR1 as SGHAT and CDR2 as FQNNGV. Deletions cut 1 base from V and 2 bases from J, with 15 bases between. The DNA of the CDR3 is TGTGCCAGCAGCTTAGTCGTTCTGGGCGGGCCCTACGAGCAGTACTTC. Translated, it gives CASSLVVLGGPYEQYF.

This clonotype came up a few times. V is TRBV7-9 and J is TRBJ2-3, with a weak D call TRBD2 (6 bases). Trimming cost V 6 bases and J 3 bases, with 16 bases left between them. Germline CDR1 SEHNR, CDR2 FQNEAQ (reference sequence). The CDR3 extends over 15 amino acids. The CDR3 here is CASRPRLDRTDTQYF. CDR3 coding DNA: TGTGCCAGCAGACCGAGACTAGACCGGACAGATACGCAGTATTTT.

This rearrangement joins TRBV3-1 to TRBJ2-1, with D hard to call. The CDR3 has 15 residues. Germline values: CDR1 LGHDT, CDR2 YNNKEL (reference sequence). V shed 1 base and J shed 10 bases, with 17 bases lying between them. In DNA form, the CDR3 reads TGTGCCAGCAGCCAAGTTGGCGAAAGGCAGTTGGAGCAGTTCTTC. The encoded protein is CASSQVGERQLEQFF.

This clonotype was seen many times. CDR3: CASSVAPLGYGYTF. The CDR3, as DNA: TGTGCCAGCAGCGTAGCTCCCCTTGGATATGGCTACACCTTC. The chain carries TRBV9 and TRBJ1-2; D remains unclear. This CDR3 spans 14 amino acids. Trimming pared 0 bases from V and 5 bases from J, leaving 11 bases between. CDR1 is SGDLS, CDR2 YYNGEE, per germline.